This T cell receptor beta chain was recorded in a study of a mutant IDH1 vaccine in newly diagnosed glioma. Across the whole study: Week 35 was safety follow-up visit V12; week 47 was end-of-study visit V13.

The assay was immunoSEQ multiplex PCR, and TCRdb's table has in-frame clones only and misses some. Of 58,000 or so clones listed, roughly 87% are singletons. The time point denotes: week 47, end of study. Every vaccine dose comprised 300 ug of mutant IDH1 20-mer peptide plus topical imiquimod. The CDR3 consists of 22 residues. Note on this clone: Antigen unknown.

The sequence came from a woman aged 50 to 60 with glioma. V usage is TRBV21-1 and J usage is TRBJ1-1. TRBV21-1 is labeled a pseudogene. Sample: PBMCs, taken from a glioma patient whose treatment included an IDH1 peptide vaccine. Written as DNA, the CDR3 is TGTGCCAGCAGCAAAGTAGGGAGGGGATGTTGCAGGGCGGGGAATGATAACACTGAAGCTTTCTTT. Translating it yields CASSKVGRGCCRAGNDNTEAFF.